A selection of T cell receptor beta chains follows, all from one sample in a study of cytomegalovirus exposure and HLA in healthy donors. Produced via immunoSEQ multiplex PCR; TCRdb's table is partial and in-frame only. The sample carries roughly 120,000 clones, 80% to 90% recorded once. Specimen: PBMCs. The receptors derive from a man between 18 and 35 years old in good health and CMV-seropositive. Both conserved end residues are part of each CDR3. A D gene is named only where the DNA matches it firmly. The listing skips clone size in some rows; elsewhere it reads once, few, many or a size class.

j_gene: TRBJ1-1; abundance: NA; d_gene: TRBD1; v_gene: TRBV28; CDR3nt: TGTGCCAGCAGTTCGCTAGGGACAGTTGAAGCTTTCTTT; CDR3aa: CASSSLGTVEAFF
j_gene: TRBJ2-7; abundance: NA; d_gene: TRBD1; v_gene: TRBV7-8; CDR3nt: TGTGCCAGCAGCTTAAGAAAGACAGGGGGGTACGAGCAGTACTTC; CDR3aa: CASSLRKTGGYEQYF
j_gene: TRBJ2-2; abundance: NA; d_gene: TRBD2; v_gene: TRBV9; CDR3nt: TGTGCCAGCAGCGTAGGGGGACTAGCGGGCCAACCGACGTCCGGGGAGCTGTTTTTT; CDR3aa: CASSVGGLAGQPTSGELFF
j_gene: TRBJ2-7; abundance: once; d_gene: NA; v_gene: TRBV5-1; CDR3nt: TGCGCCAGCAGCCCCCCGGGGAGGTCCCTCTACGAGCAGTACTTC; CDR3aa: CASSPPGRSLYEQYF
j_gene: TRBJ2-5; abundance: NA; d_gene: TRBD1; v_gene: TRBV11-2; CDR3nt: TGTGCCAGCACTCTTACAGGGGGTGGAGAGACCCAGTACTTC; CDR3aa: CASTLTGGGETQYF
j_gene: TRBJ1-1; abundance: NA; d_gene: NA; v_gene: TRBV19; CDR3nt: TGTGCCAGTAGTATAGTGCCCGCGGGTAGTGAAGCTTTCTTT; CDR3aa: CASSIVPAGSEAFF
j_gene: TRBJ2-7; abundance: NA; d_gene: TRBD1; v_gene: TRBV5-1; CDR3nt: TGCGCCAGCAGTCCCACACCCGACCCGGGACAGGGGATGTACGAGCAGTACTTC; CDR3aa: CASSPTPDPGQGMYEQYF
j_gene: TRBJ2-7; abundance: NA; d_gene: TRBD2; v_gene: TRBV10-3; CDR3nt: TGTGCCATCAGCTCGTCTAGCGGAGGCTACGAGCAGTACTTC; CDR3aa: CAISSSSGGYEQYF
j_gene: TRBJ1-1; abundance: NA; d_gene: NA; v_gene: TRBV7-9; CDR3nt: TGTGCCAGCAGCTTCACCCATGGACAGGAAGCTTTCTTT; CDR3aa: CASSFTHGQEAFF
j_gene: TRBJ2-5; abundance: NA; d_gene: TRBD2; v_gene: TRBV4-1; CDR3nt: TGCGCCAGCAGCCAAGTAGGGCTACGAGCGGGGGGTAAAGAAGAGACCCAGTACTTC; CDR3aa: CASSQVGLRAGGKEETQYF
j_gene: TRBJ1-1; abundance: once; d_gene: NA; v_gene: TRBV2; CDR3nt: TGTGCCAGCAGTAGCCGCGTTCGAACAGCAAACACTGAAGCTTTCTTT; CDR3aa: CASSSRVRTANTEAFF
j_gene: TRBJ2-7; abundance: NA; d_gene: NA; v_gene: TRBV2; CDR3nt: TGTGCCAGCAGTGAAGATTCGGTACCATCCTACGAGCAGTACTTC; CDR3aa: CASSEDSVPSYEQYF
j_gene: TRBJ1-4; abundance: NA; d_gene: NA; v_gene: TRBV6-1; CDR3nt: TGTGCCAGCAGTGGTGGTCAAGACAGCCTGACTAATGAAAAACTGTTTTTT; CDR3aa: CASSGGQDSLTNEKLFF
j_gene: TRBJ2-7; abundance: NA; d_gene: NA; v_gene: TRBV7-6; CDR3nt: TGTGCCAGCAGTTTTACTAGAGACTACGAGCAGTACTTC; CDR3aa: CASSFTRDYEQYF
j_gene: TRBJ1-1; abundance: once; d_gene: NA; v_gene: TRBV5-1; CDR3nt: TGCGCCAGCAGCCCCAAAGACAGTTTGAACACTGAAGCTTTCTTT; CDR3aa: CASSPKDSLNTEAFF
j_gene: TRBJ1-6; abundance: NA; d_gene: NA; v_gene: TRBV7-2; CDR3nt: TGTGCCAGCAGCCGAGAACAGGGTGACTATAATTCACCCCTCCACTTT; CDR3aa: CASSREQGDYNSPLHF
j_gene: TRBJ1-1; abundance: NA; d_gene: NA; v_gene: TRBV6-5; CDR3nt: TGTGCCTGCGGGAGGGGACAAGACACTGAAGCTTTCTTT; CDR3aa: CACGRGQDTEAFF
j_gene: TRBJ1-1; abundance: NA; d_gene: TRBD1; v_gene: TRBV5-1; CDR3nt: TGCGCCAGCAGCTTTGACAGGGCCACTGAAGCTTTCTTT; CDR3aa: CASSFDRATEAFF
j_gene: TRBJ2-1; abundance: NA; d_gene: TRBD1; v_gene: TRBV5-1; CDR3nt: TGCGCCAGCAGCTTGACAGGGGTAGGTGAGCAGTTCTTC; CDR3aa: CASSLTGVGEQFF
j_gene: TRBJ1-1; abundance: NA; d_gene: NA; v_gene: TRBV19; CDR3nt: TGTGCCAGTAGTATAGGGCCAGGGCTCGGCACTGAAGCTTTCTTT; CDR3aa: CASSIGPGLGTEAFF